This T cell receptor beta chain was obtained from a study of blood T cell repertoires in COVID-19. TCRdb's table, derived via immunoSEQ multiplex PCR, lists solely in-frame clones and lacks some. The data contain under 300,000 clones, roughly four fifths of them singletons. This clone has just a few counts. The V end was cut by 1 base, the J end by 3 bases, with 10 bases between. The CDR3 is 15 residues long. CDR1 is MGHRA and CDR2 is YSYEKL in the germline V gene. The clonotype was recovered from a young man who had recovered from COVID-19. The chain combines TRBV4-1 with TRBJ1-5; unclear D gene. Material for sequencing was peripheral blood. The CDR3 reads CASSQVEQSNQPQHF. CDR3 nucleotide sequence: TGCGCCAGCAGCCAAGTGGAGCAATCCAATCAGCCCCAGCATTTT.